The clone carrying this T cell receptor beta chain appeared many times. This CDR3 region has 17 residues. Germline CDR1 LGHDT, CDR2 YNNKEL (reference sequence). Trimming removed 4 bases at V and 0 bases at J, with 19 bases between. Four subsets defined by CD45RA and CD27 were sorted after CD3, CD4, CD8 and live/dead staining. Both TRBC1 and TRBC2 were covered by a beta constant-region primer of two equimolar oligonucleotides. An oligonucleotide with the SP2 primer and a 12-nucleotide UMI was ligated to the cDNA 3' end. TCRdb re-derived calls from the UMI-ligation and nested PCR reads in MiXCR, one entry per CDR3 protein. The table lists 29,000 or so distinct CDR3 sequences, approximately 11% of them singletons, with approximately 19% in the top ten. These data belong to a study of naive and memory T cell subsets.

The chain employs TRBV3-1 and TRBJ2-7, with D maybe TRBD2 (5 bases). Sequenced input: effector memory CD4+ T cells from blood. Subset reported: effector memory, CD45RA- CD27-. The source of this sequence is a human donor in good health. Written as DNA, the CDR3 is TGTGCCAGCAGCCCCTACCGAGGCGAGGCGGGCTCCTACGAGCAGTACTTC. Protein sequence: CASSPYRGEAGSYEQYF.